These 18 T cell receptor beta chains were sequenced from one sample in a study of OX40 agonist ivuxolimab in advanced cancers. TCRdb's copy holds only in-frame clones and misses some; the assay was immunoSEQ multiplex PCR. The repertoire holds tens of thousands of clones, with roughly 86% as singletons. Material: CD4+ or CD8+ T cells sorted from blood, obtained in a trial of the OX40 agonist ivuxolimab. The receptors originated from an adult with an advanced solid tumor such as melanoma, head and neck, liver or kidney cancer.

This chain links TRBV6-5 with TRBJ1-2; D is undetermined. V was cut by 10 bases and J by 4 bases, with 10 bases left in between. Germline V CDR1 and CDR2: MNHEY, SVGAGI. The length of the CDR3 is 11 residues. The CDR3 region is CATSSGYGYTF. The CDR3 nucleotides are TGTGCCACCTCATCCGGCTATGGCTACACCTTC.

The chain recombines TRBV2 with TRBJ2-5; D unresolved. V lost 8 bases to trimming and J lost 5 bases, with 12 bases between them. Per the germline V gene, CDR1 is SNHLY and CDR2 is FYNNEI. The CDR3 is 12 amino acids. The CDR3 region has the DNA TGTGCCAGCCGACCAGGAACGGAGACCCAGTACTTC. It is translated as CASRPGTETQYF.

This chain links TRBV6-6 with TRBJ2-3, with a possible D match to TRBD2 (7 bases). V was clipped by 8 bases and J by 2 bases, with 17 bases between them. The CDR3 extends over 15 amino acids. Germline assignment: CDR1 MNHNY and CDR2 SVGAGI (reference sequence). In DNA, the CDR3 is TGTGCCAGCGGGGGGGCTAGCGGATACACAGATACGCAGTATTTT. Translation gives CASGGASGYTDTQYF.

The CDR3 sequence is CASSESQGASEQYF. In DNA form, the CDR3 reads TGCGCCAGCAGTGAGTCGCAGGGGGCCTCCGAGCAGTACTTC. This chain uses TRBV10-1 with TRBJ2-7, with TRBD1 matching over 8 bases. The CDR3 consists of 14 residues. The V gene's germline CDR1 is WNHNN and CDR2 SYGVQD (reference sequence). The V and J ends lost 0 bases and 6 bases, in that order; junction bases with no gene match: 4.

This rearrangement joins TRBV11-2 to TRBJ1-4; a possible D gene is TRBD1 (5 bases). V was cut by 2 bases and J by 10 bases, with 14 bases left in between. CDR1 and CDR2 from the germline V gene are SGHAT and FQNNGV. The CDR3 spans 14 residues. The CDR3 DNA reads TGTGCCAGCAGCTTAAGACAGCGTGTGGGAAAACTGTTTTTT. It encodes CASSLRQRVGKLFF. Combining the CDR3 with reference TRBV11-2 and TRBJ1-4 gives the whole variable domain EAGVAQSPRYKIIEKRQSVAFWCNPISGHATLYWYQQILGQGPKLLIQFQNNGVVDDSQLPKDRFSAERLKGVDSTLKIQPAKLEDSAVYLCASSLRQRVGKLFFGSGTQLSVL.

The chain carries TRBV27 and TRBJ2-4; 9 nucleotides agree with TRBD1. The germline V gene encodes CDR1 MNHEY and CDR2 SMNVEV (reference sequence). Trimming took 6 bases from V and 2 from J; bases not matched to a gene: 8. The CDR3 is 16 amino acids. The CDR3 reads CASRPGQGRPKNIQYF. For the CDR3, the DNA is TGTGCCAGCAGGCCCGGACAGGGGCGACCCAAAAACATTCAGTACTTC.

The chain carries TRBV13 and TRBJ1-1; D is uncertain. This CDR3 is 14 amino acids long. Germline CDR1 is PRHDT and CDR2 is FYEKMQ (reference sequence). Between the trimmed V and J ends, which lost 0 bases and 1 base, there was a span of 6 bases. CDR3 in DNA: TGTGCCAGCAGCTTAGGGGCGACGAACACTGAAGCTTTCTTT. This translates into CASSLGATNTEAFF.

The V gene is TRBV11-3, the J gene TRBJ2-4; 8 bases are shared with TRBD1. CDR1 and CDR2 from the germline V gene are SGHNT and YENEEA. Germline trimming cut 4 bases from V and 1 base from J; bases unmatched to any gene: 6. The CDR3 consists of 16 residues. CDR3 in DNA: TGTGCCAGCAGCTCCTCAGGGGGCCGGGCCAAAAACATTCAGTACTTC. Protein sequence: CASSSSGGRAKNIQYF. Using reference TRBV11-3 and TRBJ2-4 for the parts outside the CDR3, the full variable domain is EAGVVQSPRYKIIEKKQPVAFWCNPISGHNTLYWYLQNLGQGPELLIRYENEEAVDDSQLPKDRFSAERLKGVDSTLKIQPAELGDSAVYLCASSSSGGRAKNIQYFGAGTRLSVL.

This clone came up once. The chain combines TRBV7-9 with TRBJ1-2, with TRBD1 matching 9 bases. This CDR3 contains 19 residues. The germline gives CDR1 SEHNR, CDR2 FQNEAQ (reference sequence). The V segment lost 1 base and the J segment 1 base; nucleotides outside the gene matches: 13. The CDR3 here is CASSLGNRGTGPYNYGYTF. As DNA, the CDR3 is TGTGCCAGCAGCTTAGGGAATAGGGGGACAGGGCCTTATAACTATGGCTACACCTTC.

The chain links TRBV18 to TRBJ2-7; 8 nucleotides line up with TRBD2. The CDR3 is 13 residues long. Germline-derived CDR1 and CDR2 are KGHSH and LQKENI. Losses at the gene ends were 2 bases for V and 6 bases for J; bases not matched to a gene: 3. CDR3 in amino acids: CASSPMAGGEQYF. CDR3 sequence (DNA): TGTGCCAGCTCACCAATGGCGGGAGGCGAGCAGTACTTC.

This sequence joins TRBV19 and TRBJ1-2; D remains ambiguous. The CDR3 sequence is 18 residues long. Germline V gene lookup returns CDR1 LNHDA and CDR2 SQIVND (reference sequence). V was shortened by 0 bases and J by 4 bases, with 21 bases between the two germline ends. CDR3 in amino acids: CASSIDLLGSDYSYGYTF. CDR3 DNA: TGTGCCAGTAGTATAGATCTCCTGGGATCGGACTATAGCTATGGCTACACCTTC.

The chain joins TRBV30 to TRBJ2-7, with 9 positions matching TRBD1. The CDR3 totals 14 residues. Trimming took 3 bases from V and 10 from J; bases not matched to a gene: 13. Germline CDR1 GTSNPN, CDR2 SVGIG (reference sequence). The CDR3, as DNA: TGTGCCTGGAGGAATCCGGGACAGGGTTCGGCACAGTACTTC. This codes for CAWRNPGQGSAQYF.

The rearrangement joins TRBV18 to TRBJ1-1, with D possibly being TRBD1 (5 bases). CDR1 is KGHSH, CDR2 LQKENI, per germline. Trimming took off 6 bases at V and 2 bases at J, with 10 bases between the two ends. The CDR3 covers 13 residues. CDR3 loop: CASSQRGNTEAFF. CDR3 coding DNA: TGTGCCAGCTCCCAGAGGGGTAACACTGAAGCTTTCTTT.

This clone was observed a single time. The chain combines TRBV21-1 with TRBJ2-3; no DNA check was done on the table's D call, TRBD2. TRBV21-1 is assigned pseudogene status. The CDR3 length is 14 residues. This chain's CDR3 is CASSPRGSPDTQYF. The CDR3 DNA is TGTGCCAGCAGCCCACGGGGTAGCCCAGATACGCAGTATTTT.

CDR3 protein: CASSLGGNGGNTIYF. The CDR3 coding sequence is TGTGCCAGCAGTCTGGGGGGGAATGGCGGAAACACCATATATTTT. V and J are TRBV7-8 and TRBJ1-3; TRBD1 might be the D (5 bases). Germline V lookup: CDR1 SGHVS, CDR2 FQNEAQ. The V end lost 6 bases, the J end lost 4 bases, and 16 bases lay between the germline ends. The CDR3 is 15 amino acids.

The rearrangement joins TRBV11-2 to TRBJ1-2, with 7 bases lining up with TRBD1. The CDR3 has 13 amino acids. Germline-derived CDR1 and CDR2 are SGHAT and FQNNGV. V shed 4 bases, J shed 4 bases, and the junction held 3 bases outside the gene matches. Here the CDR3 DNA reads TGTGCCAGCAGCTCTCGGACAGGCTATGGCTACACCTTC. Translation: CASSSRTGYGYTF.

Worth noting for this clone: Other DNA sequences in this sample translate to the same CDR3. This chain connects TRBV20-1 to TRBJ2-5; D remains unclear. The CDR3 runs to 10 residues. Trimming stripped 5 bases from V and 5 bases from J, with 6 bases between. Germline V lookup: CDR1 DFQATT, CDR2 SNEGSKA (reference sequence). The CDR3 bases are TGCAGTGCTCTTGGCGAGACCCAGTACTTC. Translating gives CSALGETQYF.

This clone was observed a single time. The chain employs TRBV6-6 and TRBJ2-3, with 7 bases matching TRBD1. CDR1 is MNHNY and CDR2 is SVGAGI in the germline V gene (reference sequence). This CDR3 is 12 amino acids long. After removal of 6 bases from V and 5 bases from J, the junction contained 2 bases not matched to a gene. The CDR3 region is CASSRTGDTQYF. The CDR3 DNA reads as TGTGCCAGCAGCCGGACAGGAGATACGCAGTATTTT.